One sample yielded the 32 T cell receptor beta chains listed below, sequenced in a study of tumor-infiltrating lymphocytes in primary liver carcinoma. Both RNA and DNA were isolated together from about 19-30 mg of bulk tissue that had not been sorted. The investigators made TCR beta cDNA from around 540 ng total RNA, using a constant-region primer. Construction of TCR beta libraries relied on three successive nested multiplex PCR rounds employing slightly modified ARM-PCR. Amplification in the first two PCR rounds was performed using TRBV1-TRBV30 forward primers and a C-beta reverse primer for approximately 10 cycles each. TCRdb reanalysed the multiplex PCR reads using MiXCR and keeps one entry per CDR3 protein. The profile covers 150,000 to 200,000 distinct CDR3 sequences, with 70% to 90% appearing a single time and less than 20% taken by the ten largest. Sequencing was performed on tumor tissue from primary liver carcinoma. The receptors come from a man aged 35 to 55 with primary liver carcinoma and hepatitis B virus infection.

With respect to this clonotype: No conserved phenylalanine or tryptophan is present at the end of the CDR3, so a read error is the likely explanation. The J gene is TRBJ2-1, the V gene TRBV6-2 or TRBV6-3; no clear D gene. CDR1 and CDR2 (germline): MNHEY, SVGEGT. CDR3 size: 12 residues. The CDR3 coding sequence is TGTGTCAGCAGTTACTGGCTAAATGAGCAGTTCTCC. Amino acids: CVSSYWLNEQFS.

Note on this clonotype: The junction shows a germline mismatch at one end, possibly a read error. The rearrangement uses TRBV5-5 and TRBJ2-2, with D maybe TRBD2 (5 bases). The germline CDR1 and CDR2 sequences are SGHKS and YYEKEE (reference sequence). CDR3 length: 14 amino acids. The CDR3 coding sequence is TGTGCCAGCAGCATTAACCTAAACACCGGGAAGCTGTTTTTT. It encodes CASSINLNTGKLFF.

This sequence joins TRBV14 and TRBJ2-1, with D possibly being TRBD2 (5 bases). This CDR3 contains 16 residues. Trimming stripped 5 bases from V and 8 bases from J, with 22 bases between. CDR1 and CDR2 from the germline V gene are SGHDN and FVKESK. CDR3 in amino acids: CASSAVPGWVNYEQFF. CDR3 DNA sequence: TGTGCCAGCAGCGCCGTACCGGGATGGGTAAACTATGAGCAGTTCTTC.

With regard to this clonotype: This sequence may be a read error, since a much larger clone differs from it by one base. CDR3 protein: CASSLVGGTTEAVF. The CDR3 nucleotides read TGCGCCAGCAGCTTGGTGGGCGGGACCACTGAAGCTGTCTTT. The chain combines TRBV5-1 with TRBJ1-1, with D perhaps matching TRBD1 (5 bases). CDR3 length: 14 residues. From germline, CDR1 is SGHRS and CDR2 YFSETQ.

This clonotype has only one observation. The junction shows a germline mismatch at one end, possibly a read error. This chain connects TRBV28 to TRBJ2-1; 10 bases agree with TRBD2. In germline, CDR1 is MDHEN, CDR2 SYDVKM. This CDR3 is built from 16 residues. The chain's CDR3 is CASSGLAGGLVDEEFF. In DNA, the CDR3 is TGTGCCAGCAGCGGATTAGCGGGAGGTCTTGTGGATGAGGAGTTCTTC.

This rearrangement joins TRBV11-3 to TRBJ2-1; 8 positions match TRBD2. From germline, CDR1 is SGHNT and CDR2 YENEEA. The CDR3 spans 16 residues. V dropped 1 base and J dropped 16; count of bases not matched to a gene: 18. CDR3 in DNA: TGTGCCAGCAGCTTAGGTATAGCGGGACGGCGAAGTGGGCAATTCTTC. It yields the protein CASSLGIAGRRSGQFF.

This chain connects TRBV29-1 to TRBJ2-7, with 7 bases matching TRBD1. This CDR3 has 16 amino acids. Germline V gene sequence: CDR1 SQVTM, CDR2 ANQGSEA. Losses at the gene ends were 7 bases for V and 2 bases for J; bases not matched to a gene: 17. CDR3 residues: CSAMISGTATPYEQYF. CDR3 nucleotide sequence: TGCAGCGCCATGATATCTGGGACAGCCACTCCCTACGAGCAGTACTTC.

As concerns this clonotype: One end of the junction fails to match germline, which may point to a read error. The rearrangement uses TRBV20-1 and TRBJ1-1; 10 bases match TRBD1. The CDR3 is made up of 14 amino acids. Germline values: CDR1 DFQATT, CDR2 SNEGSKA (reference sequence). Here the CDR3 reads CSARVTTGGPEASF. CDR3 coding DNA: TGTAGTGCTAGAGTGACGACAGGGGGCCCAGAAGCTTCCTTT.

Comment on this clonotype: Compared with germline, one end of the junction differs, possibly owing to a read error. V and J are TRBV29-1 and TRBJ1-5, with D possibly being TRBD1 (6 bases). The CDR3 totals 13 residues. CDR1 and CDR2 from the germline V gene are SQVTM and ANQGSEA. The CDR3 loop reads CSAGGGAYQPQQF. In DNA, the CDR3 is TGCAGCGCCGGAGGGGGAGCATATCAGCCCCAGCAATTT.

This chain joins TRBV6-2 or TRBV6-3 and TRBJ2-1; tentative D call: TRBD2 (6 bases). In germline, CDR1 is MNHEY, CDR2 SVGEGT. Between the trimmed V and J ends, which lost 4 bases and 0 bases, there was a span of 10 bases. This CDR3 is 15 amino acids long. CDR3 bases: TGTGCCAGCAGTTGTACTAGCAGCTCCTACAATGAGCAGTTCTTC. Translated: CASSCTSSSYNEQFF.

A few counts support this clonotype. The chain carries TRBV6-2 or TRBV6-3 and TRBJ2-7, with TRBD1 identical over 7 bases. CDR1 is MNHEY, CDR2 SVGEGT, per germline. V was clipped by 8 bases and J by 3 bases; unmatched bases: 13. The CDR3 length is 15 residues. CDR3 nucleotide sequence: TGTGCCAGCGGCCTCGGGACAGCAACCTACTACGAGCAGTACTTC. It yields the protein CASGLGTATYYEQYF.

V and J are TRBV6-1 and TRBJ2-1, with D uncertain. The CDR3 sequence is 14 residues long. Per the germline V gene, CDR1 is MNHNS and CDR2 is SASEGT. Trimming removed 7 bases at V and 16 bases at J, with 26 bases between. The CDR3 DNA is TGTGCCAGCATCCCTCAACCGGCGTTCGGTGTGCAATTCTTC. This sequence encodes CASIPQPAFGVQFF.

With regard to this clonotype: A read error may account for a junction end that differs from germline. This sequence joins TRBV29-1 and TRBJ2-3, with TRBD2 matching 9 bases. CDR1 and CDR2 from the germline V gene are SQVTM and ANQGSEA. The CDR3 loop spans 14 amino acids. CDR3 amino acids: CSGLSREGADRQYF. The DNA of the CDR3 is TGCAGCGGCTTATCGCGGGAGGGGGCAGATAGGCAGTATTTT.

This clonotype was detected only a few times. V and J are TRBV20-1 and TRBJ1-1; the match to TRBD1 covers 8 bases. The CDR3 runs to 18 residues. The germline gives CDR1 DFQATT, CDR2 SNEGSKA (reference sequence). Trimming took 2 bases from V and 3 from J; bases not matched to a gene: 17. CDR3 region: CSARLGYRGRKRDTEAFF. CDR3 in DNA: TGCAGTGCTAGACTTGGCTACAGGGGGAGAAAAAGGGACACTGAAGCTTTCTTT.

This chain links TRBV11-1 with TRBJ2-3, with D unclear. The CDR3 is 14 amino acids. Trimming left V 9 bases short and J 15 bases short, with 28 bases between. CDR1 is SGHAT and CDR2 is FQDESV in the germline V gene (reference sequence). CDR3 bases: TGTGCCAGTAGCCCTAAGGGCCCGTTTGATATGCACTATTTT. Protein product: CASSPKGPFDMHYF.

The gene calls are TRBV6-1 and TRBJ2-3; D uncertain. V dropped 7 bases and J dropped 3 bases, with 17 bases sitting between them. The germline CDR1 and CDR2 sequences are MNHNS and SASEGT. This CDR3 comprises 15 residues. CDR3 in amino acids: CASIVRGQTTDTQYF. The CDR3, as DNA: TGTGCCAGCATAGTTAGAGGCCAGACTACAGATACGCAGTATTTT.

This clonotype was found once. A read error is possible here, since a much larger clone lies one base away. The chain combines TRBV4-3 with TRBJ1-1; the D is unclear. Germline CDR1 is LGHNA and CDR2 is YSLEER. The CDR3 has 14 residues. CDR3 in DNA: TGCGCCAGCAACCAAGATACTAAGAACACTGAAGCTCTCTTT. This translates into CASNQDTKNTEALF.

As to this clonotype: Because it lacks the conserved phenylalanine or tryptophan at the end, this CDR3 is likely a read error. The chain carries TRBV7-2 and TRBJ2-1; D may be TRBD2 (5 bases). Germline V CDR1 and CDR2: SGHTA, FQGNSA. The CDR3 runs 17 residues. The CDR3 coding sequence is TGTGTCAGCTGCTTAGCGCTGAGCGGTAGCTCCTACAATGAGCAGTTCTTG. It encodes CVSCLALSGSSYNEQFL.

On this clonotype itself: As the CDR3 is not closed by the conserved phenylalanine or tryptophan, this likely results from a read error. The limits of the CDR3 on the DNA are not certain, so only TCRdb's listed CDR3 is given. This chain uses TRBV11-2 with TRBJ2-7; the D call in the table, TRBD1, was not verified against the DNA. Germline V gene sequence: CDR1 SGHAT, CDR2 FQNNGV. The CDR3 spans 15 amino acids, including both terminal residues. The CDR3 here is CASSLRWTGEYEHYS.

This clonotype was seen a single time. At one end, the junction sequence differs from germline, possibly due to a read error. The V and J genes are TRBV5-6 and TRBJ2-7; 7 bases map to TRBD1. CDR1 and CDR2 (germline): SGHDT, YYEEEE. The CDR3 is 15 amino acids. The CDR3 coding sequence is TGTACCAGCAGCATCTGGCAGGGGGTCACCTACGAGCAGTACTTC. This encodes CTSSIWQGVTYEQYF. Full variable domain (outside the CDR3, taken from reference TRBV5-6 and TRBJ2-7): DAGVTQSPTHLIKTRGQQVTLRCSPKSGHDTVSWYQQALGQGPQFIFQYYEEEERQRGNFPDRFSGHQFPNYSSELNVNALLLGDSALYLCTSSIWQGVTYEQYFGPGTRLTVT.

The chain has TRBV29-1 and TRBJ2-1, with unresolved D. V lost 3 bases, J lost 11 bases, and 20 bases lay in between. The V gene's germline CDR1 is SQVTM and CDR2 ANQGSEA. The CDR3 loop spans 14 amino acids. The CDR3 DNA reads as TGCAGCGTTGATAAAGATAGTGCGAACAACCAGCAGTTCTTC. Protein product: CSVDKDSANNQQFF.

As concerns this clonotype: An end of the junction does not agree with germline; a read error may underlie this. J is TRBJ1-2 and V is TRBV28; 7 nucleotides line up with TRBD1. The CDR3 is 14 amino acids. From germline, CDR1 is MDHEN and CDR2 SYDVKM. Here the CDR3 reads CANSPIQGSYGYSF. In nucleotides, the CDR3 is TGTGCCAACAGTCCCATACAGGGGTCCTATGGCTACTCCTTC.

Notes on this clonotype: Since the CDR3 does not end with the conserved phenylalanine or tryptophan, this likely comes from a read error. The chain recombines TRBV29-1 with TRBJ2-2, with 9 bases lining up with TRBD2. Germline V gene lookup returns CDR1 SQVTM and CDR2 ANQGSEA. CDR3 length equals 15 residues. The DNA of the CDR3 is TGCAGCGTTGGGACTAGCGCGGTGAACACCGGGGGGCTGTTTATT. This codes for CSVGTSAVNTGGLFI.

CDR3 residues: CASSITRAYEQYF. The CDR3 coding sequence is TGTGCCAGCAGTATTACTAGGGCCTACGAGCAGTACTTC. The chain couples TRBV7-8 to TRBJ2-7, with a weak D call TRBD2 (5 bases). The V gene lost 6 bases and the J gene lost 2 bases, with 11 bases spanning the gap. Germline V gene data show CDR1 as SGHVS and CDR2 as FQNEAQ. The CDR3 is 13 amino acids. The whole variable domain, remainder taken from reference TRBV7-8 and TRBJ2-7, is GAGVSQSPRYKVAKRGQDVALRCDPISGHVSLFWYQQALGQGPEFLTYFQNEAQLDKSGLPSDRFFAERPEGSVSTLKIQRTQQEDSAVYLCASSITRAYEQYFGPGTRLTVT.

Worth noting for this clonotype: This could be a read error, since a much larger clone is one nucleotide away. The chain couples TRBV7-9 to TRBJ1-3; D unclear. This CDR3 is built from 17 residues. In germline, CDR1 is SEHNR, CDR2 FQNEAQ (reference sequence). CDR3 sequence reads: CANSLAGEGLSGNTIYF. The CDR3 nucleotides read TGTGCCAACAGCTTAGCGGGTGAAGGGCTCTCTGGAAACACCATATATTTT.

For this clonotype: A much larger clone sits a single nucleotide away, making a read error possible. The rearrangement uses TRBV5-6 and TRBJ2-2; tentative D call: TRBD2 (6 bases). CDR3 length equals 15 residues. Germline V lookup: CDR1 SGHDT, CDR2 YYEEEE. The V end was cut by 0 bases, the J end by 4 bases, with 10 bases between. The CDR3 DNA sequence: TGTGCCAGCAGCTTGGGACTAGTGGGCACCGGGGAGCTGTTTTTT. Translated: CASSLGLVGTGELFF.

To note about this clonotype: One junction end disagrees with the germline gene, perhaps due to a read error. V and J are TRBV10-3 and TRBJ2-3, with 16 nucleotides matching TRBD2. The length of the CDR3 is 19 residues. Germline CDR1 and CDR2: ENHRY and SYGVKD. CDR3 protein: CAISGPGTSGGVDTDTQNF. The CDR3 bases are TGTGCCATCAGTGGACCCGGGACTAGCGGGGGGGTAGACACAGATACGCAGAATTTT.

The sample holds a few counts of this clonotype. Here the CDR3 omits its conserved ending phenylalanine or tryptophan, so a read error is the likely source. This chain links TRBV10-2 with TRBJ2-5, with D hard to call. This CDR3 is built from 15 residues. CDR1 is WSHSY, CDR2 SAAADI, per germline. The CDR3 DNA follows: TGCGCTAGCACACTCAGGCCTGCGATAGAAGAGACCCAGTACTTG. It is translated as CASTLRPAIEETQYL.

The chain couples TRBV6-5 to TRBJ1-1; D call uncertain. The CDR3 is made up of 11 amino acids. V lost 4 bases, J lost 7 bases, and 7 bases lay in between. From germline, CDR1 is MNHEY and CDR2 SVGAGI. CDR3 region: CASSSCVEAFF. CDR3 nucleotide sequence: TGTGCCAGCAGTTCCTGTGTTGAAGCTTTCTTT.

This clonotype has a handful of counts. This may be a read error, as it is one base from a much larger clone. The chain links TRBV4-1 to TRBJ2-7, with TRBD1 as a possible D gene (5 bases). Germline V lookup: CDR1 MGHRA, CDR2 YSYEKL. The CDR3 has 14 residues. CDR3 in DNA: TGCGCCAGCAGCCGCAGTGACAGAGGATACGAGCAGCACTTC. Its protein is CASSRSDRGYEQHF.

The CDR3: CASSGGFNTEAFF. Here the CDR3 DNA reads TGTGCCAGCAGTGGTGGCTTCAACACTGAAGCTTTCTTT. This chain connects TRBV2 to TRBJ1-1; D remains unclear. The CDR3 sequence is 13 residues long. CDR1 is SNHLY and CDR2 is FYNNEI in the germline V gene. Trimming removed 4 bases from V and 2 bases from J, with 8 bases in between.

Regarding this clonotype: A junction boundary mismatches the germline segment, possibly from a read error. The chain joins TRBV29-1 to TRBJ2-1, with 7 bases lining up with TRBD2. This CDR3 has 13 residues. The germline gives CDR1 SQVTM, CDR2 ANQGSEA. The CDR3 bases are TGCAGCGTTACGCTAGCGGACTACAATGAGCAGTTGTTC. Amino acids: CSVTLADYNEQLF.